These T cell receptor beta chains were read from a single sample in a study of cytomegalovirus exposure and HLA in healthy donors. Here immunoSEQ multiplex PCR was the method, and the copy in TCRdb shows in-frame clones only, minus some. The sample shows approximately 250,000 clones, roughly 78% of them seen only once. Sequencing used PBMCs. These receptors originate from a boy under 18 in good health and CMV-seronegative. Both conserved end residues are part of each CDR3. The D gene is left open where the match is weak. Clone sizes are given selectively: once, few, many, or a class where the clone is expanded.

abundance | d_gene | j_gene | v_gene | CDR3nt | CDR3aa
- | - | TRBJ2-1 | TRBV5-1 | TGCGCCAGCAGCTTGGTTAGCGGATATTCCTACAATGAGCAGTTCTTC | CASSLVSGYSYNEQFF
- | - | TRBJ2-1 | TRBV11-3 | TGTGCCAGCAGCTTAGATAATCCCGGGGGGCAGGAGCAGTTCTTC | CASSLDNPGGQEQFF
- | - | TRBJ1-2 | TRBV7-9 | TGTGCCAGCAGCTCGGGTCGGAGGGGCAGCGCTGGCTACACCTTC | CASSSGRRGSAGYTF
few | TRBD1 | TRBJ1-2 | TRBV5-1 | TGCGCCAGCACCCTATTTCCGGGACAGGAAAACTATGGCTACACCTTC | CASTLFPGQENYGYTF
- | - | TRBJ1-2 | TRBV5-1 | TGCGCCAGCAGCTTGGATCAGGGATGGGGCTACACCTTC | CASSLDQGWGYTF
- | TRBD1 | TRBJ1-2 | TRBV27 | TGTGCCAGCAGTCTCACAGGGGGCCCAAACTATGGCTACACCTTC | CASSLTGGPNYGYTF
few | TRBD2 | TRBJ2-3 | TRBV4-1 | TGCGCCAGCAGCCAAGAGGGAGCGGGGGGTAATAAACGCACAGATACGCAGTATTTT | CASSQEGAGGNKRTDTQYF
- | TRBD1 | TRBJ2-7 | TRBV18 | TGTGCCAGCTGCACACATTTCCCCGGGACAGGGCCCGACGAGCAGTACTTC | CASCTHFPGTGPDEQYF
- | - | TRBJ1-3 | TRBV12-5 | TGTGCTAGTGGTTTAGGGGGAACCCCTGGAAACACTATATATTTT | CASGLGGTPGNTIYF
once | - | TRBJ1-5 | TRBV4-1 | TGCGCCAGCAGCCAAGATCAGGGACAGCCCCAGCATTTT | CASSQDQGQPQHF
- | TRBD2 | TRBJ2-5 | TRBV4-1 | TGCGCCAGCAGCGGCCCTAGCGGAGAGTTAACCCAGTACTTC | CASSGPSGELTQYF
- | - | TRBJ2-7 | TRBV6-5 | TGTGCCAGCAGTTACTCGAGAGGGGGGGGGCAGTACTTC | CASSYSRGGGQYF
- | TRBD1 | TRBJ1-4 | TRBV5-1 | TGCGCCAGCAGCTCCTCAGGGGGCAGTCATGAAAAACTGTTTTTT | CASSSSGGSHEKLFF
- | - | TRBJ1-5 | TRBV6-5 | TGTGCCAGCAGGAGCCCCAATCAGCCCCAGCATTTT | CASRSPNQPQHF
once | TRBD2 | TRBJ2-7 | TRBV5-1 | TGCGCCAGCAGCTTGGGTGCTAGCGGGGGGTCCCTTGGGTACGAGCAGTACTTC | CASSLGASGGSLGYEQYF
- | - | TRBJ2-1 | TRBV15 | TGTGCCACCAGCGATTCGGAGGGTCCTTACAATGAGCAGTTCTTC | CATSDSEGPYNEQFF
- | TRBD1 | TRBJ2-5 | TRBV11-3 | TGTGCCAGCAGCTCCCGAAGGGGACAGGGAGGTTCGGAGACCCAGTACTTC | CASSSRRGQGGSETQYF
- | - | TRBJ1-1 | TRBV30 | TGTGCCTGGACAGGACAGATGAACACTGAAGCTTTCTTT | CAWTGQMNTEAFF
few | TRBD2 | TRBJ2-1 | TRBV30 | TGTGCCTGGAGTACGGGAGGGCCCTCCTACAATGAGCAGTTCTTC | CAWSTGGPSYNEQFF
- | - | TRBJ2-1 | TRBV11-2 | TGTGCCAGCAGCTCCCCCGGACAAAAATACAATGAGCAGTTCTTC | CASSSPGQKYNEQFF
- | - | TRBJ2-3 | TRBV30 | TGTGCCTGGACCGCTGGAGGACCTTCGCAGTATTTT | CAWTAGGPSQYF
- | TRBD1 | TRBJ1-3 | TRBV9 | TGTGCCAGCAGCGCGGACAGGGCTGGAAACACCATATATTTT | CASSADRAGNTIYF
- | - | TRBJ2-3 | TRBV5-1 | TGCGCCAGCAGCTTGGGTCAATCCGACTCGCAGTATTTT | CASSLGQSDSQYF
- | - | TRBJ2-7 | TRBV5-1 | TGCGCCAGCACAGGGGGGTCCTACGAGCAGTACTTC | CASTGGSYEQYF
- | - | TRBJ1-5 | TRBV30 | TGTGCCTGCAGGTCCCCCAATCAGCCCCAGCATTTT | CACRSPNQPQHF
- | - | TRBJ2-7 | TRBV5-6 | TGTGCCAGCAGCTTGGGCGAAGAGCAGTACTTC | CASSLGEEQYF
- | - | TRBJ2-3 | TRBV6-4 | TGTGCCAGCTCGACCATAGCCGGGAGCACAGATACGCAGTATTTT | CASSTIAGSTDTQYF
few | - | TRBJ2-1 | TRBV9 | TGTGCCAGCAGCGTCTCGGGTCCTGAGCAGTTCTTC | CASSVSGPEQFF
- | TRBD1 | TRBJ1-3 | TRBV5-1 | TGCGCCAGCAGCTCCTACAGGGGAAAGGATGGAAACACCATATATTTT | CASSSYRGKDGNTIYF